The 14 T cell receptor beta chains below come from one sample, sequenced in a study of blood T cell repertoires in COVID-19. Sequenced by immunoSEQ multiplex PCR; TCRdb stores in-frame clones only, minus some. The profile shows roughly 140,000 clones, around 89% of them singletons. The source material was peripheral blood. These receptors were taken from a woman aged 40 to 49 with acute or convalescent COVID-19.

This chain uses TRBV10-3 with TRBJ1-3, with 8 bases aligning to TRBD1. After removal of 5 bases from V and 5 bases from J, the junction contained 2 bases not matched to a gene. The CDR3 has 13 residues. Per the germline V gene, CDR1 is ENHRY and CDR2 is SYGVKD. CDR3 region: CAISRQGRNTIYF. The CDR3 nucleotides are TGTGCCATCAGTAGACAGGGGAGAAACACCATATATTTT.

The chain carries TRBV5-8 and TRBJ1-2; 7 bases align to TRBD1. Germline V gives CDR1 SGHTS, CDR2 YDEGEE. The CDR3 has 14 amino acids. J gave up 4 bases and V 6 bases, and 9 bases lay outside the gene matches. The CDR3, as DNA: TGTGCCAGCACCACAAGGGACAGACCCTATGGCTACACCTTC. This codes for CASTTRDRPYGYTF.

Only one count was recorded for this clone. The chain uses TRBV11-2 and TRBJ2-5, with 9 bases identical to TRBD1. This CDR3 is built from 15 residues. V lost 5 bases and J lost 5; bases outside the gene matches: 9. Germline V lookup: CDR1 SGHAT, CDR2 FQNNGV. The DNA for the CDR3 is TGTGCCAGCAGCGCATCCGGGACAGGGTGGGAGACCCAGTACTTC. It translates to CASSASGTGWETQYF.

V usage is TRBV19 and J usage is TRBJ1-5; D is uncertain. V lost 3 bases, J lost 5 bases, and 8 bases lay in between. Germline CDR1 LNHDA, CDR2 SQIVND (reference sequence). The CDR3 spans 13 residues. The CDR3 protein is CASSITEYQPQHF. CDR3 sequence (DNA): TGTGCCAGTAGTATTACGGAGTATCAGCCCCAGCATTTT.

This chain joins TRBV6-5 and TRBJ2-7; D perhaps matches TRBD1 (5 bases). V gave up 0 bases and J gave up 3 bases, with 12 bases separating them. The CDR3 has 15 residues. The germline V gene has CDR1 MNHEY and CDR2 SVGAGI. CDR3 in amino acids: CASSYSPGPLYEQYF. DNA of the CDR3: TGTGCCAGCAGTTACTCACCAGGGCCCCTCTACGAGCAGTACTTC.

The genes are TRBV3-1 (or the pseudogene TRBV3-2) and TRBJ2-3, with 8 bases aligning to TRBD1. CDR1 is LGHDT and CDR2 is YNNKEL in the germline V gene (reference sequence). This CDR3 is built from 15 residues. The V segment lost 2 bases and the J segment 5 bases; nucleotides outside the gene matches: 6. The CDR3 coding sequence is TGTGCCAGCAGCCAAATGACAGGGGCGGGAGATACGCAGTATTTT. Its translation: CASSQMTGAGDTQYF.

V usage is TRBV18 and J usage is TRBJ1-5; 9 bases are a match to TRBD1. This CDR3 has 15 residues. V gave up 2 bases and J gave up 7 bases; unmatched junction bases: 6. CDR1 is KGHSH and CDR2 is LQKENI in the germline V gene. This CDR3 is CASSPGGQGGQPQHF. For the CDR3, the DNA is TGTGCCAGCTCACCAGGGGGACAGGGTGGCCAGCCCCAGCATTTT.

This chain links TRBV3-1 (or the pseudogene TRBV3-2) with TRBJ2-3; 9 bases align to TRBD1. Germline loops: CDR1 LGHDT, CDR2 YNNKEL (reference sequence). The CDR3 loop spans 14 amino acids. V shed 3 bases, J shed 7 bases, and the junction held 5 bases outside the gene matches. The CDR3 region is CASSHQDRGNTQYF. The CDR3 DNA follows: TGTGCCAGCAGCCACCAGGACAGGGGAAATACGCAGTATTTT.

The chain joins TRBV3-1 (or the pseudogene TRBV3-2) to TRBJ1-5; TRBD1 is a possible D gene (5 bases). The germline CDR1 and CDR2 sequences are LGHDT and YNNKEL (reference sequence). The CDR3 has 15 residues. V lost 1 base to trimming and J lost 7 bases, with 14 bases between them. CDR3 sequence reads: CASSQAHGGGQPQHF. In DNA form, the CDR3 reads TGTGCCAGCAGCCAAGCTCATGGGGGAGGACAGCCCCAGCATTTT.

The gene calls are TRBV7-6 and TRBJ2-3; TRBD1 matches at 7 bases. Looked up from germline, CDR1 is SGHVS and CDR2 is FNYEAQ. After removal of 5 bases from V and 0 bases from J, the junction contained 17 bases not matched to a gene. The CDR3 sequence is 19 residues long. CDR3 protein: CASSPVQTATGKSTDTQYF. The CDR3 nucleotides are TGTGCCAGCAGCCCCGTTCAGACAGCGACAGGGAAGAGCACAGATACGCAGTATTTT.

The chain links TRBV4-1 to TRBJ2-5; 8 bases match TRBD1. This CDR3 has 17 amino acids. The J segment lost 5 bases and the V segment lost 3 bases, leaving 14 bases of the junction unmatched. Germline lookup yields CDR1 MGHRA and CDR2 YSYEKL. The CDR3 spells CASSHPQGAAYPETQYF. Written as DNA, the CDR3 is TGCGCCAGCAGCCATCCCCAGGGGGCCGCGTATCCGGAGACCCAGTACTTC.

This sequence joins TRBV5-5 and TRBJ2-7, with D perhaps TRBD2 (7 bases). The CDR3 is 14 residues long. V lost 0 bases and J 4 bases, leaving 11 bases between the germline ends. Germline lookup yields CDR1 SGHKS and CDR2 YYEKEE (reference sequence). The CDR3 protein is CASSLVGGPYEQYF. In DNA form, the CDR3 reads TGTGCCAGCAGCTTGGTCGGGGGGCCATACGAGCAGTACTTC.

The chain has TRBV27 and TRBJ1-1; D ambiguous. V lost 3 bases and J lost 1, with 6 bases in between. This CDR3 is built from 13 residues. CDR1 and CDR2 from the germline V gene are MNHEY and SMNVEV (reference sequence). The CDR3 reads CASSLRENTEAFF. The CDR3, as DNA: TGTGCCAGCAGTTTGAGGGAGAACACTGAAGCTTTCTTT.

This chain joins TRBV15 and TRBJ1-2; D not certain. V lost 1 base and J 3 bases, leaving 12 bases between the germline ends. This CDR3 has 15 amino acids. Germline lookup yields CDR1 LNHNV and CDR2 YYDKDF (reference sequence). CDR3 in DNA: TGTGCCACCAGCAGAGGAGTCGGCGGAGACTATGGCTACACCTTC. Translated: CATSRGVGGDYGYTF.